This T cell receptor beta chain was identified during a study of blood T cells in healthy people across ages. Germline-derived CDR1 and CDR2 are DFQATT and SNEGSKA (reference sequence). With 3 bases removed from V and 8 bases from J, the gap between germline ends came to 13 bases. The CDR3 totals 13 residues. It was with a sample-barcoded 5' primer and a J-beta primer mix that a second PCR of about 6 to 11 cycles was run. TCRdb passed the 5' RACE reads through MiXCR, listing each CDR3 protein once. The repertoire holds hundreds of thousands of distinct CDR3 sequences, with around 40% as singletons. The sequencing input was blood. This receptor was taken from a woman aged 55-70 years in good health. This chain connects TRBV20-1 to TRBJ1-4; D might be TRBD1 (6 bases). For the CDR3, the DNA is TGCAGTGCTAGGGAAGGGGGTCGGGAAAAACTGTTTTTT. Translation: CSAREGGREKLFF.